This T cell receptor (beta chain) stems from a study of T-cell memory formation after mild COVID-19. This clonotype has more than one count but fewer than ten. Its antigen remains unknown. TCRdb independently ran MiXCR on the 5' RACE reads; one entry per CDR3 protein. The sample contains 100,000 or so distinct CDR3 sequences, 8.5% to 14% of which appear only once. Study-wide points: Clonal second-wave expansions that peaked on day 37 had unconfirmed SARS-CoV-2 specificity.

The sequenced material came from PBMCs or a T cell subset sorted from them (not recorded which). The source is a man aged 18 to 30 who had mild COVID-19 (a few samples of this study predate the infection). Cell type and time point are not known.

The CDR3 sequence is CASSDRLATNEQFF. The CDR3 DNA reads TGCGCCAGCAGTGATCGGCTAGCCACGAATGAGCAGTTCTTC. The rearrangement links TRBV10-2 to TRBJ2-1, with D perhaps TRBD2 (5 bases). The V and J ends lost 3 bases and 7 bases respectively, with 13 bases between them. CDR3 length: 14 amino acids. From germline, CDR1 is WSHSY and CDR2 SAAADI.